This T cell receptor beta chain was found in a study of graft-versus-host responses after intestinal transplantation. Study background: The recipients all started with anti-thymocyte globulin induction and then took tacrolimus and steroids for 3 to 4 years.

Tissue from the graft was processed to free its intraepithelial and lamina propria lymphocytes. The table came from immunoSEQ multiplex PCR; TCRdb's copy has only in-frame clones and leaves some out. The sample holds more than 13,000 clones, just under 70% seen once. After removal of 5 bases from V and 6 bases from J, the junction contained 7 bases not matched to a gene. Germline CDR1 and CDR2: SGHTA and FQGNSA. The CDR3 loop spans 14 amino acids. In this sample, this clone turned up a few times. Sequences were derived from ileum tissue, sampled around 98 weeks after intestinal transplantation. The chain combines TRBV7-2 with TRBJ1-1; 9 bases are a match to TRBD1. The receptor comes from a human patient who received an intestinal transplant, so some T cells may come from the graft donor. The CDR3 is CASSITTGGSEAFF. As DNA, the CDR3 is TGTGCCAGCAGCATAACGACAGGGGGATCTGAAGCTTTCTTT.